This TCR beta chain originates from a study of T-cell reconstitution after alpha-beta-depleted transplantation in children. At least ten counts were recorded for this clonotype. The V end lost 4 bases, the J end lost 5 bases, and 12 bases lay between the germline ends. This CDR3 comprises 12 residues. Germline V gene lookup returns CDR1 SQVTM and CDR2 ANQGSEA. Using unique molecular identifiers, the investigators prepared the TCRbeta library. TCRdb independently ran MiXCR on the PCR reads; one entry per CDR3 protein. This table holds 190,000 or so distinct CDR3 sequences, 6% to 7% found once. This sequence originates from a human donor who donated a stem cell graft to a child with Wiskott-Aldrich syndrome. The sequenced sample was PBMCs from the stem cell graft donor, obtained from the stem cell graft. V usage is TRBV29-1 and J usage is TRBJ2-7, with D possibly being TRBD1 (6 bases). CDR3 amino acids: CSVGDKRDEQYF. The CDR3 region has the DNA TGCAGCGTTGGGGACAAACGGGACGAGCAGTACTTC.